What follows are 2 T cell receptor beta chains derived from one specimen sequenced in a study of response to subunit inactivated influenza vaccine. Each CDR3 protein gets one entry after TCRdb re-called the RT-PCR reads with MiXCR. The repertoire holds roughly 790,000 distinct CDR3 sequences, 21% seen once, with 10% to 13% in the top ten. The starting material was PBMCs from blood, obtained 5 days after vaccination. Receptors were obtained from a man over 45 who received an inactivated influenza vaccine.

The rearrangement joins TRBV12-3 or TRBV12-4 to TRBJ2-7; D ambiguous. V dropped 3 bases and J dropped 6 bases, with 9 bases sitting between them. The CDR3 has 12 amino acids. DNA of the CDR3: TGTGCCAGCAGTTTGTCCCCCTGCGAGCAGTACTTC. Encoded protein: CASSLSPCEQYF.

The V and J genes are TRBV28 and TRBJ2-7; 8 bases fit TRBD1. CDR3 length: 13 amino acids. Germline trimming cut 4 bases from V and 6 bases from J; bases unmatched to any gene: 5. Germline V gene sequence: CDR1 MDHEN, CDR2 SYDVKM. The CDR3 DNA follows: TGTGCCAGCAGTTCTCAGGGGGCCCCCGAGCAGTACTTC. It specifies CASSSQGAPEQYF.